A selection of T cell receptor beta chains follows, all from one sample in a study of blood T cell repertoires in COVID-19. The protocol was immunoSEQ multiplex PCR, while the TCRdb copy is restricted to in-frame clones and leaves out a portion. The sample records some 380,000 clones, 88% being singletons. Sequencing was done on a sample of PBMCs or T cells enriched from blood (not recorded which). The receptors stem from a woman in her forties with acute COVID-19. Each CDR3 is given with its conserved first and last residue. The order of the fields is V gene, D gene, J gene, clone size, CDR3 protein, CDR3 DNA. The D gene is left open where the match is weak. Size is omitted from some rows. Given values are once, few, many or a class for expanded clones.

v_call: TRBV7-2
d_call: -
j_call: TRBJ2-7
clone_size: -
cdr3_aa: CASSFTFYSEQYF
cdr3_nt: TGTGCCAGCAGCTTCACATTTTACAGTGAGCAGTACTTC

v_call: TRBV18
d_call: TRBD1
j_call: TRBJ2-5
clone_size: -
cdr3_aa: CASSRDREETQYF
cdr3_nt: TGTGCCAGCTCACGAGACAGGGAAGAGACCCAGTACTTC

v_call: TRBV30
d_call: -
j_call: TRBJ1-6
clone_size: -
cdr3_aa: CAWSPPPGTFNSPLHF
cdr3_nt: TGTGCCTGGAGTCCCCCCCCCGGGACTTTTAATTCACCCCTCCACTTT

v_call: TRBV9
d_call: -
j_call: TRBJ1-4
clone_size: -
cdr3_aa: CASSRRTETEKLFF
cdr3_nt: TGTGCCAGCAGCAGGCGGACAGAGACTGAAAAACTGTTTTTT

v_call: TRBV7-8
d_call: TRBD1
j_call: TRBJ1-1
clone_size: -
cdr3_aa: CASSLFRGLDTEAFF
cdr3_nt: TGTGCCAGCAGCTTATTCAGGGGGTTGGATACTGAAGCTTTCTTT

v_call: TRBV29-1
d_call: -
j_call: TRBJ1-1
clone_size: -
cdr3_aa: CSVDFSGVGTEAFF
cdr3_nt: TGCAGCGTTGATTTTTCCGGGGTTGGCACTGAAGCTTTCTTT

v_call: TRBV9
d_call: -
j_call: TRBJ1-1
clone_size: -
cdr3_aa: CASGLSGQMNTEAFF
cdr3_nt: TGTGCCAGCGGCCTATCGGGACAAATGAACACTGAAGCTTTCTTT

v_call: TRBV5-1
d_call: -
j_call: TRBJ2-7
clone_size: few
cdr3_aa: CASSPQGPPSYEQYF
cdr3_nt: TGCGCCAGCAGCCCGCAGGGCCCCCCCTCCTACGAGCAGTACTTC

v_call: TRBV18
d_call: TRBD1
j_call: TRBJ1-3
clone_size: -
cdr3_aa: CASSPGGQGSSGNTIYF
cdr3_nt: TGTGCCAGCTCACCCGGGGGACAGGGGAGCTCTGGAAACACCATATATTTT

v_call: TRBV27
d_call: -
j_call: TRBJ1-5
clone_size: -
cdr3_aa: CASSPRRGAGNQPQHF
cdr3_nt: TGTGCCAGCAGTCCCCGTCGGGGGGCTGGCAATCAGCCCCAGCATTTT

v_call: TRBV24-1
d_call: TRBD1
j_call: TRBJ1-2
clone_size: -
cdr3_aa: CATSERGQGVYGYTF
cdr3_nt: TGTGCCACCAGTGAACGAGGACAGGGAGTCTATGGCTACACCTTC

v_call: TRBV18
d_call: -
j_call: TRBJ2-1
clone_size: -
cdr3_aa: CASSPPRSQGWNEQFF
cdr3_nt: TGTGCCAGCTCACCACCAAGGTCACAGGGTTGGAATGAGCAGTTCTTC

v_call: TRBV9
d_call: TRBD1
j_call: TRBJ1-6
clone_size: -
cdr3_aa: CASSRQGDSTVSPLHF
cdr3_nt: TGTGCCAGCAGCCGACAGGGAGATAGTACGGTTTCACCCCTCCACTTT

v_call: TRBV19
d_call: TRBD1
j_call: TRBJ1-3
clone_size: -
cdr3_aa: CASSGQGAGNTIYF
cdr3_nt: TGTGCCAGTAGTGGCCAGGGGGCTGGAAACACCATATATTTT

v_call: TRBV6-5
d_call: TRBD2
j_call: TRBJ2-7
clone_size: -
cdr3_aa: CASSSPSGGTKYEQYF
cdr3_nt: TGTGCCAGCAGTTCCCCCTCGGGGGGGACAAAATACGAGCAGTACTTC

v_call: TRBV13
d_call: TRBD1
j_call: TRBJ1-5
clone_size: few
cdr3_aa: CASSFPGTDSNQPQHF
cdr3_nt: TGTGCCAGCAGCTTTCCCGGGACAGATAGCAATCAGCCCCAGCATTTT

v_call: TRBV20-1
d_call: -
j_call: TRBJ1-2
clone_size: once
cdr3_aa: CSASEPGRYTF
cdr3_nt: TGCAGTGCTAGTGAACCTGGGCGCTACACCTTC

v_call: TRBV19
d_call: TRBD2
j_call: TRBJ2-3
clone_size: few
cdr3_aa: CASSELAGGPLTQYF
cdr3_nt: TGTGCCAGTAGCGAACTAGCGGGGGGGCCCCTTACGCAGTATTTT

v_call: TRBV5-1
d_call: TRBD1
j_call: TRBJ1-1
clone_size: -
cdr3_aa: CASGQGDKNTEAFF
cdr3_nt: TGCGCCAGCGGACAGGGGGACAAGAACACTGAAGCTTTCTTT

v_call: TRBV11-3
d_call: TRBD1
j_call: TRBJ2-1
clone_size: -
cdr3_aa: CASSTNRGNEQFF
cdr3_nt: TGTGCCAGCAGCACGAACAGGGGGAATGAGCAGTTCTTC

v_call: TRBV5-1
d_call: TRBD1
j_call: TRBJ2-7
clone_size: -
cdr3_aa: CASSTQQGAEQYF
cdr3_nt: TGCGCCAGCAGCACCCAACAGGGGGCAGAGCAGTACTTC

v_call: TRBV5-1
d_call: TRBD2
j_call: TRBJ2-5
clone_size: -
cdr3_aa: CASSWAGTTSQETQYF
cdr3_nt: TGCGCCAGCAGCTGGGCCGGGACTACCTCCCAAGAGACCCAGTACTTC

v_call: TRBV5-1
d_call: -
j_call: TRBJ2-7
clone_size: -
cdr3_aa: CASARGTSYEQYF
cdr3_nt: TGCGCCAGCGCCCGGGGGACCTCCTACGAGCAGTACTTC

v_call: TRBV5-1
d_call: -
j_call: TRBJ1-1
clone_size: -
cdr3_aa: CASSSHGFPTVKNTEAFF
cdr3_nt: TGCGCCAGCAGCTCACATGGGTTCCCGACAGTCAAGAACACTGAAGCTTTCTTT

v_call: TRBV3-1/TRBV3-2
d_call: TRBD1
j_call: TRBJ1-2
clone_size: once
cdr3_aa: CASSQGAQGSGYTF
cdr3_nt: TGTGCCAGCAGCCAAGGTGCACAGGGGTCTGGCTACACCTTC

v_call: TRBV5-4
d_call: -
j_call: TRBJ2-2
clone_size: -
cdr3_aa: CASSLEGPRGTGELFF
cdr3_nt: TGTGCCAGCAGCTTGGAGGGGCCGAGAGGCACCGGGGAGCTGTTTTTT

v_call: TRBV5-1
d_call: TRBD2
j_call: TRBJ2-5
clone_size: once
cdr3_aa: CASSSGTSGASKTQYF
cdr3_nt: TGCGCCAGCAGCTCCGGGACTAGCGGGGCCTCGAAGACCCAGTACTTC

v_call: TRBV7-8
d_call: -
j_call: TRBJ1-1
clone_size: -
cdr3_aa: CASRFNTGWDTEAFF
cdr3_nt: TGTGCCAGCAGATTCAACACAGGGTGGGACACTGAAGCTTTCTTT

v_call: TRBV5-6
d_call: -
j_call: TRBJ1-1
clone_size: -
cdr3_aa: CASSLEGRGEAFF
cdr3_nt: TGTGCCAGCAGCTTGGAGGGCAGGGGTGAAGCTTTCTTT

v_call: TRBV2
d_call: -
j_call: TRBJ1-4
clone_size: once
cdr3_aa: CASSERGAAGEKLFF
cdr3_nt: TGTGCCAGCAGTGAAAGAGGGGCGGCGGGAGAAAAACTGTTTTTT

v_call: TRBV5-1
d_call: -
j_call: TRBJ1-1
clone_size: -
cdr3_aa: CASSLGQPLLNTEAFF
cdr3_nt: TGCGCCAGCAGCTTGGGACAGCCGCTTTTGAACACTGAAGCTTTCTTT